This T cell receptor (beta chain) was obtained from a study of cytomegalovirus exposure and HLA in healthy donors. Study information: Among the roughly 400 genotyped donors, approximately 80% were placed in the Caucasian-associated ancestry cluster.

This CDR3 is 17 amino acids long. V trimming: 3 bases; J trimming: 4 bases; junction bases outside the gene matches: 8. From germline, CDR1 is MDHEN and CDR2 SYDVKM. Study-wide points: Sequencing artifact likely explains a cluster of highly shared sequence variants.

With respect to this clone: The antigen is unknown.

PCR amplification relied on 60 Vbeta primers (plus 13 Jbeta primers). How the authors handled the data: An analysis performed later counted 70 million to 90 million unique TCR beta chains (roughly 11 million of them shared). The data were produced by immunoSEQ multiplex PCR, yet TCRdb's version contains in-frame clones alone and is incomplete. The DNA was the basis for D and trimming; V, J and clone size are from that table. This table has about 120,000 clones, around three quarters appearing once. The chain uses TRBV28 and TRBJ2-7; 14 positions match TRBD2. The sequencing sample was made of PBMCs. The TCR sequence derives from a young man in good health and CMV-seropositive. CDR3 residues: CASSFMGLAGVPYEQYF. CDR3 DNA sequence: TGTGCCAGCAGTTTTATGGGACTAGCGGGAGTCCCGTACGAGCAGTACTTC.